The next 23 T cell receptor beta chains were all read from a single sample in a study of cytomegalovirus exposure and HLA in healthy donors. Primers for the PCR totalled 60 Vbeta and 13 Jbeta. Profiled with immunoSEQ multiplex PCR; TCRdb holds only in-frame clones, not every one. The data hold some 180,000 clones, with around 76% observed a single time. The sequencing sample was made of PBMCs. These receptors were obtained from a middle-aged man in good health and CMV-seronegative.

V is TRBV6-1 and J is TRBJ2-5, with 8 positions matching TRBD2. After removal of 3 bases from V and 4 bases from J, the junction contained 7 bases not matched to a gene. Germline V gene lookup returns CDR1 MNHNS and CDR2 SASEGT. The CDR3 has 15 residues. CDR3 nucleotide sequence: TGTGCCAGCAGTGAGAGCGGGAGAAATGGAGAGACCCAGTACTTC. This sequence encodes CASSESGRNGETQYF.

The chain couples TRBV28 to TRBJ2-1; 8 bases map to TRBD1. The trim removed 3 bases at V and 4 bases at J, leaving 8 bases unmatched. This CDR3 region has 16 residues. Germline CDR1 is MDHEN and CDR2 is SYDVKM. The DNA for the CDR3 is TGTGCCAGCAGTTTTTTGGGACAGGTAGAATACAATGAGCAGTTCTTC. As protein: CASSFLGQVEYNEQFF.

V gene TRBV28 combines with J gene TRBJ2-3; possible D gene TRBD2, 5 bases. In germline, CDR1 is MDHEN, CDR2 SYDVKM. Trimming cost V 5 bases and J 7 bases, with 16 bases left between them. This CDR3 is 14 amino acids long. The CDR3 loop is CASSAADGMNTQYF. CDR3 in DNA: TGTGCCAGCAGTGCAGCGGACGGGATGAATACGCAGTATTTT.

V usage is TRBV28 and J usage is TRBJ1-1; D unclear. V was pared by 4 bases and J by 4 bases, with 10 bases between. The CDR3 is made up of 13 amino acids. The germline CDR1 and CDR2 sequences are MDHEN and SYDVKM. The CDR3 DNA sequence: TGTGCCAGCAGTTCTGGATGGAGCACTGAAGCTTTCTTT. It translates to CASSSGWSTEAFF. The variable domain in full, completed from reference TRBV28 and TRBJ1-1, reads DVKVTQSSRYLVKRTGEKVFLECVQDMDHENMFWYRQDPGLGLRLIYFSYDVKMKEKGDIPEGYSVSREKKERFSLILESASTNQTSMYLCASSSGWSTEAFFGQGTRLTVV.

The chain carries TRBV5-4 and TRBJ2-2; 9 bases map to TRBD2. The CDR3 loop spans 16 amino acids. In germline, CDR1 is SGHNT, CDR2 YYREEE (reference sequence). Unmatched junction bases numbered 6, after V lost 1 base and J lost 5 bases. The CDR3 reads CASSLRAGGGTGELFF. The CDR3 coding sequence is TGTGCCAGCAGCTTGAGGGCGGGAGGGGGGACCGGGGAGCTGTTTTTT.

The V call is TRBV28, the J call TRBJ1-3; perhaps TRBD1 as D (6 bases). V lost 6 bases, J lost 4 bases, and 13 bases lay in between. The CDR3 length is 14 residues. The germline CDR1 and CDR2 sequences are MDHEN and SYDVKM. The CDR3 protein is CASSTGGPGNTIYF. CDR3 nucleotides: TGTGCCAGCAGCACCGGGGGGCCCGGAAACACCATATATTTT. The full variable domain, rest sourced from reference TRBV28 and TRBJ1-3, is DVKVTQSSRYLVKRTGEKVFLECVQDMDHENMFWYRQDPGLGLRLIYFSYDVKMKEKGDIPEGYSVSREKKERFSLILESASTNQTSMYLCASSTGGPGNTIYFGEGSWLTVV.

The chain employs TRBV11-3 and TRBJ1-2; D not certain. Germline CDR1 SGHNT, CDR2 YENEEA. V gave up 2 bases and J gave up 0 bases, with 10 bases separating them. CDR3 length: 15 amino acids. CDR3 nucleotide sequence: TGTGCCAGCAGCTTACGCACAACAACTAACTATGGCTACACCTTC. Its translation: CASSLRTTTNYGYTF.

For this clone: The same CDR3 can be traced to other DNA sequences in this sample. This chain uses TRBV6-6 with TRBJ1-2; TRBD1 matches at 9 bases. The CDR3 is 16 amino acids. CDR1 and CDR2 from the germline V gene are MNHNY and SVGAGI (reference sequence). The V gene end was trimmed by 2 bases and the J gene end by 5 bases; junction bases not matched to a gene: 9. CDR3 bases: TGTGCCAGCAGTTACGAAGGACAGGGGTTATCTTATGGCTACACCTTC. Its translation: CASSYEGQGLSYGYTF.

This clone was counted once. The chain carries TRBV9 and TRBJ2-5; perhaps TRBD2 as D (6 bases). The germline gives CDR1 SGDLS, CDR2 YYNGEE. V was trimmed by 1 base and J by 5 bases, leaving 15 bases between them. The CDR3 runs 15 residues. CDR3 sequence reads: CASSVTGVRQETQYF. The CDR3 bases are TGTGCCAGCAGCGTAACGGGGGTTCGCCAGGAGACCCAGTACTTC.

The V and J genes are TRBV14 and TRBJ1-1, with D tentatively TRBD1 (5 bases). The CDR3 length is 15 residues. V was cut by 3 bases and J by 2 bases, with 13 bases left in between. The germline gives CDR1 SGHDN, CDR2 FVKESK. The CDR3 spells CASSHFGQGNTEAFF. In nucleotides, the CDR3 is TGTGCCAGCAGCCACTTCGGTCAGGGAAACACTGAAGCTTTCTTT.

The V and J genes are TRBV28 and TRBJ1-5; tentative D call: TRBD1 (5 bases). V lost 2 bases, J lost 5 bases, and 16 bases lay in between. The CDR3 runs 16 residues. CDR1 is MDHEN and CDR2 is SYDVKM in the germline V gene. The CDR3 nucleotides are TGTGCCAGCAGTTTACGTTCTTTTCGGGGGGATCAGCCCCAGCATTTT. Encoded protein: CASSLRSFRGDQPQHF.

The genes are TRBV7-2 and TRBJ1-2; a weak D match, TRBD1 (6 bases). The CDR3 loop spans 13 amino acids. V dropped 5 bases and J dropped 8 bases, with 15 bases sitting between them. Germline V gene data show CDR1 as SGHTA and CDR2 as FQGNSA. CDR3 DNA: TGTGCCAGCAGCCCCCTGAGAGGGGGAGGCTACACCTTC. Amino acid sequence: CASSPLRGGGYTF.

The chain uses TRBV7-2 and TRBJ2-2; 8 nucleotides align to TRBD2. Germline V gives CDR1 SGHTA, CDR2 FQGNSA. Losses at the gene ends were 3 bases for V and 5 bases for J; bases not matched to a gene: 8. The CDR3 consists of 16 residues. The DNA for the CDR3 is TGTGCCAGCAGCTTCGGGGGGGCGATGAGGACCGGGGAGCTGTTTTTT. It yields the protein CASSFGGAMRTGELFF. Filled out from reference TRBV7-2 and TRBJ2-2, the complete variable domain reads GAGVSQSPSNKVTEKGKDVELRCDPISGHTALYWYRQSLGQGLEFLIYFQGNSAPDKSGLPSDRFSAERTGGSVSTLTIQRTQQEDSAVYLCASSFGGAMRTGELFFGEGSRLTVL.

The V and J genes are TRBV6-5 and TRBJ2-1, with a tentative D call TRBD2 (6 bases). The V gene lost 6 bases and the J gene lost 5 bases, with 11 bases spanning the gap. Germline V gives CDR1 MNHEY, CDR2 SVGAGI. The length of the CDR3 is 13 residues. The DNA for the CDR3 is TGTGCCAGCAGGAGGGACTTGAACAATGAGCAGTTCTTC. It yields the protein CASRRDLNNEQFF.

In its sample, this clone was seen once. The genes are TRBV2 and TRBJ2-7; 8 bases fit TRBD2. The CDR3 length is 16 residues. Unmatched junction bases numbered 15, after V lost 6 bases and J lost 5 bases. Germline CDR1 reads SNHLY; CDR2 reads FYNNEI. In DNA form, the CDR3 reads TGTGCCAGCAGGACATGGGGGACTAGGAGGGGTAACGAGCAGTACTTC. Its translation is CASRTWGTRRGNEQYF.

The CDR3 DNA reads as TGTGCCAGCTCCCAGCACAGGGACGGAACTGAAGCTTTCTTT. It translates to CASSQHRDGTEAFF. The chain combines TRBV18 with TRBJ1-1; TRBD1 might be the D (6 bases). Per the germline V gene, CDR1 is KGHSH and CDR2 is LQKENI. Trimming stripped 6 bases from V and 5 bases from J, with 16 bases between. The CDR3 has 14 amino acids.

The chain uses TRBV29-1 and TRBJ1-5; D ambiguous. Germline V gives CDR1 SQVTM, CDR2 ANQGSEA. This CDR3 is 14 amino acids long. V shed 5 bases and J shed 2 bases, with 13 bases lying between them. The CDR3 sequence is CSVSPPYGNQPQHF. The DNA of the CDR3 is TGCAGCGTTTCCCCCCCCTATGGCAATCAGCCCCAGCATTTT.

This clone was counted a few times. The chain uses TRBV5-1 and TRBJ2-5; the match to TRBD2 covers 12 bases. This CDR3 comprises 16 residues. Looked up from germline, CDR1 is SGHRS and CDR2 is YFSETQ. The V gene end was trimmed by 5 bases and the J gene end by 5 bases; junction bases not matched to a gene: 10. CDR3 nucleotides: TGCGCCAGCAGAGGATCTAGCGGGGGGGCCAGGGAGACCCAGTACTTC. This sequence encodes CASRGSSGGARETQYF.

The chain couples TRBV28 to TRBJ2-6, with a weak D call TRBD2 (5 bases). V dropped 8 bases and J dropped 0 bases, with 8 bases sitting between them. Germline-derived CDR1 and CDR2 are MDHEN and SYDVKM. CDR3 length: 14 residues. The CDR3 sequence: CASREPSGANVLTF. The CDR3 bases are TGTGCCAGCCGGGAACCCTCTGGGGCCAACGTCCTGACTTTC. Based on the CDR3 plus reference TRBV28 and TRBJ2-6, the full variable domain is DVKVTQSSRYLVKRTGEKVFLECVQDMDHENMFWYRQDPGLGLRLIYFSYDVKMKEKGDIPEGYSVSREKKERFSLILESASTNQTSMYLCASREPSGANVLTFGAGSRLTVL.

The chain is built from TRBV7-3 and TRBJ1-1; D perhaps matches TRBD1 (5 bases). Trimming took off 6 bases at V and 1 base at J, with 9 bases between the two ends. The CDR3 consists of 13 residues. Germline assignment: CDR1 SGHTA and CDR2 FQGTGA. DNA of the CDR3: TGTGCCAGCAGACTACAGGAGAACACTGAAGCTTTCTTT. Amino acid sequence: CASRLQENTEAFF.

This sequence joins TRBV14 and TRBJ1-2; 10 bases agree with TRBD1. Germline CDR1 and CDR2: SGHDN and FVKESK. J was trimmed by 8 bases and V by 4 bases; bases with no gene match: 4. This CDR3 region has 13 residues. CDR3 residues: CASSRGTGDGYTF. DNA of the CDR3: TGTGCCAGCAGCCGCGGGACAGGGGACGGCTACACCTTC.

The V gene is TRBV29-1, the J gene TRBJ2-7, with D possibly being TRBD2 (6 bases). The ends were cut back, 5 bases at V and 3 bases at J, with 17 bases in the middle. CDR3 length: 14 amino acids. From germline, CDR1 is SQVTM and CDR2 ANQGSEA. As DNA, the CDR3 is TGCAGCGTTTCCGGAGGGGATGTTTTCTACGAGCAGTACTTC. Translated: CSVSGGDVFYEQYF.

The chain combines TRBV7-9 with TRBJ2-7; tentatively, D is TRBD1 (6 bases). Germline CDR1 and CDR2: SEHNR and FQNEAQ (reference sequence). The CDR3 has 13 residues. V lost 1 base and J lost 6, with 10 bases in between. CDR3 sequence: CASSLGGQGEQYF. The CDR3 DNA is TGTGCCAGCAGCTTAGGGGGGCAGGGCGAGCAGTACTTC.